This TCR beta chain was sequenced in a study of T cells in Graves' hyperthyroidism and ophthalmopathy. TCR beta CDR3 regions were amplified from RNA. The study used the HTBI primer set for a first-round RT-PCR of the TCR CDR3. Via MiXCR, TCRdb re-called the multiplex PCR reads, giving one row per CDR3 protein. The sample has around 400,000 distinct CDR3 sequences, roughly 13% seen once. Graves' hyperthyroidism was deemed stable given no ophthalmopathy progression within 18 months. Those patients with uncontrolled infection, other autoimmune disease, pregnancy or lactation were excluded. This clonotype was observed at least ten times. Material: blood. This TCR was recovered from a woman between 18 and 29 years old with Graves' hyperthyroidism.

CDR3 region: CASSLWGQETEAFF. For the CDR3, the DNA is TGCGCCAGCAGCTTATGGGGACAGGAGACTGAAGCTTTCTTT. The V and J genes are TRBV5-1 and TRBJ1-1, with TRBD1 matching over 8 bases. There are 14 residues in the CDR3. The V and J ends lost 2 bases and 5 bases, in that order; junction bases with no gene match: 5. CDR1 is SGHRS and CDR2 is YFSETQ in the germline V gene. Using reference TRBV5-1 and TRBJ1-1 for the parts outside the CDR3, the full variable domain is KAGVTQTPRYLIKTRGQQVTLSCSPISGHRSVSWYQQTPGQGLQFLFEYFSETQRNKGNFPGRFSGRQFSNSRSEMNVSTLELGDSALYLCASSLWGQETEAFFGQGTRLTVV.